These 21 T cell receptor beta chains came from one sample sequenced in a study of OX40 agonist ivuxolimab in advanced cancers. Sequenced by immunoSEQ multiplex PCR; TCRdb stores in-frame clones only, minus some. The sample includes about 24,000 clones, 78% of them seen just once. The sequenced sample was CD4+ or CD8+ T cells sorted from blood, obtained in a trial of the OX40 agonist ivuxolimab. Source of these receptors: an adult with an advanced solid tumor such as melanoma, head and neck, liver or kidney cancer.

J is TRBJ2-3 and V is TRBV7-2; D may be TRBD2 (6 bases). The CDR3 extends over 15 amino acids. Germline values: CDR1 SGHTA, CDR2 FQGNSA. V lost 1 base and J lost 0, with 8 bases in between. The CDR3 sequence: CASSLGGASTDTQYF. DNA of the CDR3: TGTGCCAGCAGCTTAGGCGGGGCTAGCACAGATACGCAGTATTTT. Combining the CDR3 with reference TRBV7-2 and TRBJ2-3 gives the whole variable domain GAGVSQSPSNKVTEKGKDVELRCDPISGHTALYWYRQSLGQGLEFLIYFQGNSAPDKSGLPSDRFSAERTGGSVSTLTIQRTQQEDSAVYLCASSLGGASTDTQYFGPGTRLTVL.

The gene calls are TRBV7-8 and TRBJ2-5; D might be TRBD2 (5 bases). Looked up from germline, CDR1 is SGHVS and CDR2 is FQNEAQ. CDR3 size: 14 residues. V lost 6 bases and J lost 5, with 16 bases in between. The CDR3 DNA reads as TGTGCCAGCAGAGCGGATAGACTTTCCGAGACCCAGTACTTC. It codes for CASRADRLSETQYF.

V and J are TRBV6-5 and TRBJ2-3; perhaps TRBD2 as D (6 bases). The CDR3 has 14 residues. The V gene's germline CDR1 is MNHEY and CDR2 SVGAGI. The DNA for the CDR3 is TGTGCTATAGCAAGGAGGGAGCGCACAGATACGCAGTATTTT. Amino acid sequence: CAIARRERTDTQYF.

This clone was detected a few times. CDR3 DNA: TGTGCCAGCAGCTTAGTAGGGTTACCCTACGAGCAGTACTTC. Protein sequence: CASSLVGLPYEQYF. The V gene is TRBV7-2, the J gene TRBJ2-7; D not resolved. This CDR3 has 14 residues. Germline-derived CDR1 and CDR2 are SGHTA and FQGNSA. The V end lost 1 base, the J end lost 2 bases, and 9 bases lay between the germline ends.

The chain combines TRBV7-9 with TRBJ1-4; possible D gene TRBD1, 5 bases. Trimming removed 8 bases at V and 2 bases at J, with 6 bases between. The CDR3 has 12 amino acids. Looked up from germline, CDR1 is SEHNR and CDR2 is FQNEAQ (reference sequence). The CDR3 coding sequence is TGTGCCAGCGGGGGGACTAATGAAAAACTGTTTTTT. Translated: CASGGTNEKLFF.

Only one count was recorded for this clone. The chain has TRBV30 and TRBJ2-3, with D perhaps TRBD1 or TRBD2 (6 bases each). The CDR3 loop spans 15 amino acids. The germline CDR1 and CDR2 sequences are GTSNPN and SVGIG (reference sequence). The CDR3 reads CAQNRDTGDTDTQYF. CDR3 nucleotides: TGTGCTCAAAACCGGGACACGGGAGACACAGATACGCAGTATTTT.

The chain has TRBV29-1 and TRBJ2-2; 9 bases match TRBD1. V dropped 3 bases and J dropped 8; count of bases not matched to a gene: 4. CDR3 length: 13 residues. Looked up from germline, CDR1 is SQVTM and CDR2 is ANQGSEA. CDR3 residues: CSVDWTGAGELFF. CDR3 DNA sequence: TGCAGCGTTGACTGGACAGGGGCGGGGGAGCTGTTTTTT.

The chain links TRBV28 to TRBJ2-1; a weak D match, TRBD2 (5 bases). The CDR3 has 13 residues. V lost 4 bases and J lost 6, with 10 bases in between. Germline V gene sequence: CDR1 MDHEN, CDR2 SYDVKM. This chain's CDR3 is CASSSQGGNEQFF. In nucleotides, the CDR3 is TGTGCCAGCAGTTCGCAAGGAGGCAATGAGCAGTTCTTC.

V and J are TRBV9 and TRBJ2-3, with D possibly being TRBD1 or TRBD2 (5 bases each). The CDR3 has 14 residues. The germline V and J ends were trimmed by 2 bases and 2 bases, with 9 bases remaining between them. In germline, CDR1 is SGDLS, CDR2 YYNGEE. The DNA of the CDR3 is TGTGCCAGCAGCGTGAGAGGGGTCACAGATACGCAGTATTTT. It codes for CASSVRGVTDTQYF.

The chain combines TRBV12-5 with TRBJ2-5; TRBD2 agrees at 13 bases. V was pared by 4 bases and J by 2 bases, with 7 bases of the junction left unmatched. CDR3 length: 17 residues. Per the germline V gene, CDR1 is LGHNT and CDR2 is FRNRAP. The CDR3 DNA sequence: TGTGCTAGTGGTTCAACTAGCGGGGGGGGCTTACAAGAGACCCAGTACTTC. It translates to CASGSTSGGGLQETQYF.

V and J are TRBV7-2 and TRBJ2-1; D is perhaps TRBD2 (5 bases). CDR1 is SGHTA and CDR2 is FQGNSA in the germline V gene. The CDR3 loop spans 14 amino acids. V gave up 5 bases and J gave up 9 bases, with 17 bases separating them. The CDR3 loop reads CASSPGGSEGEQFF. The CDR3 DNA sequence: TGTGCCAGCAGCCCGGGTGGTAGCGAGGGTGAGCAGTTCTTC.

The chain joins TRBV6-1 to TRBJ2-1; 12 positions agree with TRBD2. The junction had 9 bases not matched to a gene; V was cut back by 4 bases and J by 5 bases. The germline CDR1 and CDR2 sequences are MNHNS and SASEGT. CDR3 length: 17 residues. DNA for the CDR3: TGTGCCAGCAGTGTCACACCACTAGCGGGAGGTAACAATGAGCAGTTCTTC. Protein: CASSVTPLAGGNNEQFF.

The rearrangement uses TRBV7-8 and TRBJ2-7; D is ambiguous. This CDR3 spans 14 amino acids. Germline CDR1 and CDR2: SGHVS and FQNEAQ. Between the trimmed V and J ends, which lost 1 base and 3 bases, there was a span of 10 bases. The chain's CDR3 is CASSLDPDDYEQYF. The CDR3 DNA is TGTGCCAGCAGCTTAGATCCGGATGACTACGAGCAGTACTTC.

V is TRBV15 and J is TRBJ1-2, with 7 nucleotides matching TRBD1. CDR3 length equals 15 residues. Germline CDR1 and CDR2: LNHNV and YYDKDF (reference sequence). Trimming at V came to 2 bases and at J to 2 bases, leaving 5 bases not matched to a gene. For the CDR3, the DNA is TGTGCCACCAGCAGACGACAGGGAACCAACTATGGCTACACCTTC. Its translation is CATSRRQGTNYGYTF.

The rearrangement joins TRBV6-6 to TRBJ2-7, with a weak D call TRBD1 (8 bases). The germline gives CDR1 MNHNY, CDR2 SVGAGI (reference sequence). The CDR3 totals 14 residues. Trimming left V 2 bases short and J 5 bases short, with 13 bases between. The CDR3 sequence is CASSYRQGRDEQYF. The CDR3 nucleotides read TGTGCCAGCAGTTACAGACAGGGGAGGGACGAGCAGTACTTC.

The chain couples TRBV5-1 to TRBJ1-1, with 8 bases lining up with TRBD1. The CDR3 runs 13 residues. The J segment lost 6 bases and the V segment lost 3 bases, leaving 4 bases of the junction unmatched. The V gene's germline CDR1 is SGHRS and CDR2 YFSETQ. In DNA form, the CDR3 reads TGCGCCAGCAGCTCGACAGGGGTTCCTGAAGCTTTCTTT. The encoded protein is CASSSTGVPEAFF.

This clone was seen a handful of times. The chain combines TRBV7-9 with TRBJ1-2; 10 bases fit TRBD1. V was clipped by 5 bases and J by 6 bases; unmatched bases: 9. The CDR3 is 15 amino acids. Germline assignment: CDR1 SEHNR and CDR2 FQNEAQ (reference sequence). The CDR3 sequence: CASSIGDRGGHGYTF. In DNA form, the CDR3 reads TGTGCCAGCAGCATAGGGGACAGGGGAGGGCATGGCTACACCTTC.

The genes are TRBV6-1 and TRBJ1-6, with D tentatively TRBD1 (6 bases). The germline V and J ends were trimmed by 3 bases and 7 bases, with 7 bases remaining between them. In germline, CDR1 is MNHNS, CDR2 SASEGT. The CDR3 runs to 13 residues. CDR3 residues: CASSEGANSPLHF. For the CDR3, the DNA is TGTGCCAGCAGTGAGGGGGCGAATTCACCCCTCCACTTT.

CDR3 nucleotides: TGTGCCAGCAGCCCGCTAGCGGGGGCTGGGGCAGATACGCAGTATTTT. It is translated as CASSPLAGAGADTQYF. The chain uses TRBV4-2 and TRBJ2-3, with 10 bases fitting TRBD2. Germline V gene sequence: CDR1 LGHNA, CDR2 YNFKEQ. The CDR3 totals 16 residues. The trim removed 4 bases at V and 4 bases at J, leaving 8 bases unmatched.

This chain connects TRBV2 to TRBJ2-2, with D unclear. V was pared by 2 bases and J by 7 bases, with 2 bases between. This CDR3 spans 11 amino acids. CDR1 and CDR2 (germline): SNHLY, FYNNEI. CDR3: CASSEFGELFF. CDR3 in DNA: TGTGCCAGCAGTGAATTCGGGGAGCTGTTTTTT.

The chain employs TRBV27 and TRBJ1-2; maybe TRBD1 (5 bases). The germline V gene has CDR1 MNHEY and CDR2 SMNVEV (reference sequence). The CDR3 is 14 residues long. V shed 5 bases and J shed 0 bases, with 10 bases lying between them. CDR3 residues: CASSEGTTNYGYTF. DNA of the CDR3: TGTGCCAGCAGTGAGGGGACGACTAACTATGGCTACACCTTC.